This is a list of T cell receptor beta chains from one sample in a study of blood T cell repertoires in COVID-19. This table comes from immunoSEQ multiplex PCR, and its TCRdb copy is limited to in-frame clones, with some not included. The repertoire holds more than 35,000 clones, with 70% to 90% as singletons. Material: peripheral blood. These receptors were obtained from a man in his sixties with active COVID-19. The CDR3 runs from the conserved cysteine through the conserved F or W. Each record gives: CDR3 protein, CDR3 DNA, V gene, CDR3 length, J gene, D gene, clone size. D genes are given only for firm matches. Only some rows state a clone size, as once, few, many or a class for expanded clones.

cdr3_aa: CASTGGTGANVLTF
cdr3_nt: TGTGCCAGCACCGGGGGAACTGGGGCCAACGTCCTGACTTTC
v_call: TRBV2
cdr3_length: 14
j_call: TRBJ2-6
d_call: -
clone_size: -

cdr3_aa: CASSQEGLAGYRYEQFF
cdr3_nt: TGCGCCAGCAGCCAAGAGGGACTAGCGGGATATCGATATGAGCAGTTCTTC
v_call: TRBV4-3
cdr3_length: 17
j_call: TRBJ2-1
d_call: TRBD2
clone_size: -

cdr3_aa: CASSQGTTEAFF
cdr3_nt: TGTGCCAGTAGTCAGGGAACGACTGAAGCTTTCTTT
v_call: TRBV19
cdr3_length: 12
j_call: TRBJ1-1
d_call: -
clone_size: -

cdr3_aa: CASSVEDRDTNEQFF
cdr3_nt: TGTGCCAGCAGCGTAGAAGACAGGGACACCAATGAGCAGTTCTTC
v_call: TRBV9
cdr3_length: 15
j_call: TRBJ2-1
d_call: TRBD1
clone_size: -

cdr3_aa: CASSEMGQISYEQYF
cdr3_nt: TGTGCCAGCAGTGAAATGGGACAGATCTCCTACGAGCAGTACTTC
v_call: TRBV6-1
cdr3_length: 15
j_call: TRBJ2-7
d_call: TRBD1
clone_size: -

cdr3_aa: CASRNKGADTQYF
cdr3_nt: TGTGCCAGTAGAAACAAGGGGGCAGATACGCAGTATTTT
v_call: TRBV19
cdr3_length: 13
j_call: TRBJ2-3
d_call: -
clone_size: -

cdr3_aa: CASSVEGTSGGPKYF
cdr3_nt: TGTGCCAGCAGCGTAGAAGGGACTAGCGGGGGCCCTAAGTACTTC
v_call: TRBV9
cdr3_length: 15
j_call: TRBJ2-7
d_call: TRBD2
clone_size: -

cdr3_aa: CASRLPWGDSPLHF
cdr3_nt: TGTGCCAGTAGGCTCCCCTGGGGGGATTCACCCCTCCACTTT
v_call: TRBV19
cdr3_length: 14
j_call: TRBJ1-6
d_call: -
clone_size: -

cdr3_aa: CASSLAPNEKLFF
cdr3_nt: TGTGCCAGCAGCCTAGCCCCTAATGAAAAACTGTTTTTT
v_call: TRBV3-1/TRBV3-2
cdr3_length: 13
j_call: TRBJ1-4
d_call: -
clone_size: few

cdr3_aa: CASSRESGLNTGELFF
cdr3_nt: TGCGCCAGCAGCCGCGAATCGGGACTCAACACCGGGGAGCTGTTTTTT
v_call: TRBV4-1
cdr3_length: 16
j_call: TRBJ2-2
d_call: -
clone_size: -

cdr3_aa: CASSSTGSGNTIYF
cdr3_nt: TGTGCCAGCAGTTCGACAGGGTCTGGAAACACCATATATTTT
v_call: TRBV6-2/TRBV6-3
cdr3_length: 14
j_call: TRBJ1-3
d_call: TRBD1
clone_size: once

cdr3_aa: CASSPLEASGNNEQFF
cdr3_nt: TGTGCCAGCAGCCCGCTCGAGGCTAGCGGGAACAATGAGCAGTTCTTC
v_call: TRBV7-9
cdr3_length: 16
j_call: TRBJ2-1
d_call: TRBD2
clone_size: -

cdr3_aa: CASSLGTSGSSYEQYF
cdr3_nt: TGTGCCAGCAGTTTGGGGACTAGCGGGAGCTCCTACGAGCAGTACTTC
v_call: TRBV27
cdr3_length: 16
j_call: TRBJ2-7
d_call: TRBD2
clone_size: -

cdr3_aa: CSVGGQGHTEAFF
cdr3_nt: TGCAGCGTAGGGGGACAGGGACACACTGAAGCTTTCTTT
v_call: TRBV29-1
cdr3_length: 13
j_call: TRBJ1-1
d_call: TRBD1
clone_size: -

cdr3_aa: CASSEQPPLGAFF
cdr3_nt: TGTGCCAGCAGTGAACAGCCGCCCCTAGGAGCTTTCTTT
v_call: TRBV2
cdr3_length: 13
j_call: TRBJ1-1
d_call: -
clone_size: -

cdr3_aa: CASSLEGATEAFF
cdr3_nt: TGTGCCAGCTCACTTGAGGGGGCCACTGAAGCTTTCTTT
v_call: TRBV18
cdr3_length: 13
j_call: TRBJ1-1
d_call: TRBD1
clone_size: -